These 17 T cell receptor beta chains share one sample of origin, sequenced in a study of vaccination effects on CD4 cells after COVID-19. Sequenced by immunoSEQ multiplex PCR; TCRdb stores in-frame clones only, minus some. The table includes tens of thousands of clones, approximately 75% detected once. The antigens for these receptors are not known. The ViraFEST assay expanded antigen-specific CD4+ T cells with viral peptide pools before sequencing. Culture proceeded for nine to ten days, and CD4+ T cells were then isolated. The vaccine given was either BNT162b2 or mRNA-1273, in two doses. The starting material was CD4+ T cells from PBMCs cultured with HCoV-229E spike peptides, obtained after COVID-19 vaccination. Receptors originate from a human donor who received a COVID-19 vaccine.

The genes are TRBV6-1 and TRBJ1-1; D possibly corresponds to TRBD1 (5 bases). This CDR3 region has 14 residues. Trimming cost V 1 base and J 11 bases, with 17 bases left between them. Germline values: CDR1 MNHNS, CDR2 SASEGT. The CDR3 coding sequence is TGTGCCAGCAGTGAAGGGCCCCAGGGAGTTGAGGCTTTCTTT. Amino acids: CASSEGPQGVEAFF.

Here the CDR3 DNA reads TGTGCCAGCAGCTTATTTACAGACAACTATGGCTACACCTTC. Amino acids: CASSLFTDNYGYTF. The chain employs TRBV7-8 and TRBJ1-2, with D unresolved. The CDR3 is 14 amino acids. The ends were cut back, 2 bases at V and 2 bases at J, with 9 bases in the middle. CDR1 SGHVS and CDR2 FQNEAQ come from the germline V gene.

This rearrangement joins TRBV15 to TRBJ1-1, with D hard to call. The CDR3 has 12 residues. Germline V CDR1 and CDR2: LNHNV, YYDKDF (reference sequence). Trimming cost V 4 bases and J 0 bases, with 3 bases left between them. CDR3 sequence reads: CATSTVNTEAFF. The CDR3 DNA reads TGTGCCACCAGCACGGTGAACACTGAAGCTTTCTTT.

The chain couples TRBV9 to TRBJ2-7, with a tentative D call TRBD1 (5 bases). The V gene lost 0 bases and the J gene lost 7 bases, with 14 bases spanning the gap. CDR3 length equals 14 residues. In germline, CDR1 is SGDLS, CDR2 YYNGEE. CDR3 bases: TGTGCCAGCAGCGTAGGCTGGACATCCCAGGAGCAGTACTTC. Translated, it gives CASSVGWTSQEQYF. Combining the CDR3 with reference TRBV9 and TRBJ2-7 gives the whole variable domain DSGVTQTPKHLITATGQRVTLRCSPRSGDLSVYWYQQSLDQGLQFLIQYYNGEERAKGNILERFSAQQFPDLHSELNLSSLELGDSALYFCASSVGWTSQEQYFGPGTRLTVT.

This clone was seen more than once but under ten times. This sequence joins TRBV6-1 and TRBJ1-1; 9 bases fit TRBD1. V trimming: 3 bases; J trimming: 6 bases; junction bases outside the gene matches: 11. The germline V gene encodes CDR1 MNHNS and CDR2 SASEGT. The CDR3 covers 16 residues. CDR3 in DNA: TGTGCCAGCAGTGATAGTCCCGGGACAGGGCGCCCTGAAGCTTTCTTT. Translating it yields CASSDSPGTGRPEAFF.

With regard to this clone: One junction end does not reproduce the germline sequence, and a read error may be involved. The chain employs TRBV2 and TRBJ1-5; TRBD1 aligns across 9 bases. The CDR3 is 16 amino acids. Germline V gives CDR1 SNHLY, CDR2 FYNNEI. CDR3 region: CASREGTGKSNQPQHF. For the CDR3, the DNA is TGTGCCAGCAGAGAAGGGACAGGGAAAAGCAATCAGCCCCAGCATTTT.

V gene TRBV5-1 combines with J gene TRBJ1-1; D perhaps matches TRBD1 (5 bases). This CDR3 spans 19 amino acids. Trimming shortened V by 0 bases and J by 2 bases, and 23 bases separated the two germline ends. The germline gives CDR1 SGHRS, CDR2 YFSETQ. DNA of the CDR3: TGCGCCAGCAGCTTGGAAGGTGACAGATTCTCGGCGAAAAACACTGAAGCTTTCTTT. Protein: CASSLEGDRFSAKNTEAFF.

J is TRBJ2-5 and V is TRBV5-5; weak D call: TRBD1 (6 bases). CDR3 length: 15 amino acids. The germline CDR1 and CDR2 sequences are SGHKS and YYEKEE (reference sequence). The ends were cut back, 4 bases at V and 5 bases at J, with 18 bases in the middle. CDR3 loop: CASSRGREGGETQYF. The CDR3 DNA sequence: TGTGCCAGCAGCAGAGGACGGGAAGGGGGTGAGACCCAGTACTTC. The full variable domain, in which reference TRBV5-5 and TRBJ2-5 provide the parts outside the CDR3, is DAGVTQSPTHLIKTRGQQVTLRCSPISGHKSVSWYQQVLGQGPQFIFQYYEKEERGRGNFPDRFSARQFPNYSSELNVNALLLGDSALYLCASSRGREGGETQYFGPGTRLLVL.

V usage is TRBV11-1 and J usage is TRBJ2-3; 8 nucleotides line up with TRBD2. With V trimmed by 5 bases and J by 0 bases, 7 bases remained unmatched. CDR3 length: 16 residues. From germline, CDR1 is SGHAT and CDR2 FQDESV (reference sequence). The CDR3 sequence is CASSVGLAGSTDTQYF. CDR3 DNA sequence: TGTGCCAGCAGCGTCGGTCTAGCGGGTAGCACAGATACGCAGTATTTT.

V and J are TRBV5-1 and TRBJ1-6, with D possibly matching TRBD1 (5 bases). The CDR3 has 14 amino acids. V lost 3 bases, J lost 8 bases, and 12 bases lay in between. Looked up from germline, CDR1 is SGHRS and CDR2 is YFSETQ. The DNA of the CDR3 is TGCGCCAGCAGCTGGACAAACAAGGATTCACCCCTCCACTTT. This gives the protein CASSWTNKDSPLHF.

CDR3 in amino acids: CASSLGQATYNEQFF. CDR3 in DNA: TGTGCCAGCAGCTTGGGGCAGGCGACCTACAATGAGCAGTTCTTC. The chain has TRBV5-4 and TRBJ2-1, with D hard to call. The CDR3 is 15 amino acids. Germline V gives CDR1 SGHNT, CDR2 YYREEE (reference sequence). Between the trimmed V and J ends, which lost 0 bases and 2 bases, there was a span of 9 bases. Using reference TRBV5-4 and TRBJ2-1 for the parts outside the CDR3, the full variable domain is ETGVTQSPTHLIKTRGQQVTLRCSSQSGHNTVSWYQQALGQGPQFIFQYYREEENGRGNFPPRFSGLQFPNYSSELNVNALELDDSALYLCASSLGQATYNEQFFGPGTRLTVL.

The chain employs TRBV6-5 and TRBJ2-3; D is perhaps TRBD2 (6 bases). There are 15 residues in the CDR3. Germline V gene sequence: CDR1 MNHEY, CDR2 SVGAGI. Trimming took 5 bases from V and 0 from J, leaving 12 bases between them. CDR3 coding DNA: TGTGCCAGCAGTCGGGACTTCACTAGCACAGATACGCAGTATTTT. Protein: CASSRDFTSTDTQYF.

The chain carries TRBV5-1 and TRBJ2-5; no clear D. From germline, CDR1 is SGHRS and CDR2 YFSETQ. This CDR3 comprises 16 residues. With 4 bases removed from V and 0 bases from J, the gap between germline ends came to 16 bases. DNA of the CDR3: TGCGCCAGCAGCCAAGTAGATAAAGGGTACCAAGAGACCCAGTACTTC. This codes for CASSQVDKGYQETQYF. Supplemented by reference TRBV5-1 and TRBJ2-5, the full variable domain reads KAGVTQTPRYLIKTRGQQVTLSCSPISGHRSVSWYQQTPGQGLQFLFEYFSETQRNKGNFPGRFSGRQFSNSRSEMNVSTLELGDSALYLCASSQVDKGYQETQYFGPGTRLLVL.

The chain uses TRBV2 and TRBJ2-6, with 8 bases identical to TRBD1. The CDR3 runs to 18 residues. Trimming at V came to 7 bases and at J to 4 bases, leaving 15 bases not matched to a gene. Germline-derived CDR1 and CDR2 are SNHLY and FYNNEI. The CDR3 loop is CASTGTGFGVSGANVLTF. CDR3 bases: TGTGCCAGCACCGGGACAGGTTTTGGGGTATCCGGGGCCAACGTCCTGACTTTC.

This clone was seen more than once but under ten times. This chain uses TRBV27 with TRBJ2-1; D is possibly TRBD2 (5 bases). The length of the CDR3 is 12 residues. CDR1 is MNHEY and CDR2 is SMNVEV in the germline V gene (reference sequence). V was shortened by 5 bases and J by 4 bases, with 6 bases between the two germline ends. In DNA, the CDR3 is TGTGCCAGCAGTACTAGTTACAATGAGCAGTTCTTC. Amino acids: CASSTSYNEQFF.

The rearrangement joins TRBV11-1 to TRBJ1-2, with unresolved D. V was pared by 0 bases and J by 4 bases, with 9 bases between. The length of the CDR3 is 14 residues. Germline lookup yields CDR1 SGHAT and CDR2 FQDESV (reference sequence). Here the CDR3 reads CASSLAVASYGYTF. In DNA form, the CDR3 reads TGTGCCAGCAGCTTAGCGGTGGCTAGCTATGGCTACACCTTC.

This chain connects TRBV7-9 to TRBJ1-3, with a tentative D call TRBD1 (5 bases). V was shortened by 11 bases and J by 0 bases, with 14 bases between the two germline ends. CDR3 length: 14 amino acids. In germline, CDR1 is SEHNR, CDR2 FQNEAQ (reference sequence). The CDR3 sequence is CAGRQSSSGNTIYF. CDR3 nucleotides: TGTGCCGGTAGACAGTCCTCCTCTGGAAACACCATATATTTT.